Only a few counts were recorded for the clone carrying this T cell receptor (beta chain). Primed by a sample-barcoded 5' primer and a J-beta primer mix, a second PCR proceeded for about 6 to 11 cycles. In TCRdb, the 5' RACE reads were re-called with MiXCR into one record per CDR3 protein. The table lists fewer than 1,200,000 distinct CDR3 sequences, roughly a quarter of them singletons. The CDR3 totals 17 residues. V trimming: 5 bases; J trimming: 0 bases; junction bases outside the gene matches: 7. The data were taken from a study of blood T cells in healthy people across ages. This sample also belongs to another study, concerning T cells of mothers and their children. According to that study: Study donors consisted of a few healthy Caucasian mothers and their six children. Sample barcodes and 2-4 random nucleotides came from the second PCR's M1S primer. Per mother, over 9 million TCR beta CDR3 reads were obtained; per child, approximately 3.3 million.

The chain has TRBV12-3 or TRBV12-4 and TRBJ2-6; 7 nucleotides match TRBD1. Material: blood. The receptor was derived from a girl aged 2 to 10 in good health. The CDR3 nucleotides are TGTGCCAGCAGTCGGACAGGCATCTTCTCTGGGGCCAACGTCCTGACTTTC. Protein product: CASSRTGIFSGANVLTF.